This TCR beta chain came from a study of T cell changes during pregnancy in multiple sclerosis. Assay: immunoSEQ multiplex PCR; the TCRdb copy retains only in-frame clones and omits some. Of about 20,000 clones listed, about nine tenths are singletons. V was shortened by 10 bases and J by 0 bases, with 16 bases between the two germline ends. The CDR3 sequence is 15 residues long. The germline gives CDR1 SEHNR, CDR2 FQNEAQ (reference sequence). This clonotype was obtained from a female donor in good health, enrolled as a control in a pregnancy study. Source: CD8+ T cells from peripheral blood mononuclear cells, taken after pregnancy. The gene calls are TRBV7-9 and TRBJ1-3, with D uncertain. This CDR3 reads CAIPQAANSGNTIYF. In nucleotides, the CDR3 is TGTGCCATCCCCCAAGCCGCTAACTCTGGAAACACCATATATTTT.